This is a list of T cell receptor beta chains from one sample in a study of beta chain features in type 1 diabetes. TCRdb's copy holds only in-frame clones and misses some; the assay was immunoSEQ multiplex PCR. The top ten hold more than 6.5% of the sample, which has roughly 300,000 clones, 12% to 15% seen once. Sequencing was carried out using central memory CD4+ T cells from blood. These receptors were obtained from a man aged 25-45 years in good health. Each CDR3 is given with its conserved first and last residue. The D gene is left open where the match is weak. Clone size, where shown, is once, few, many, or a class for clones that have expanded.

j_gene: TRBJ1-2
d_gene: TRBD1
abundance: few
v_gene: TRBV6-1
CDR3nt: TGTGCCAGCAGTTCCGGACAGGGGGCTAACTATGGCTACACCTTC
CDR3aa: CASSSGQGANYGYTF

j_gene: TRBJ2-1
d_gene: NA
abundance: NA
v_gene: TRBV6-6
CDR3nt: TGTGCCAGCAAAAAGAGGGACGGCCTCTACAATGAGCAGTTCTTC
CDR3aa: CASKKRDGLYNEQFF

j_gene: TRBJ2-1
d_gene: NA
abundance: many
v_gene: TRBV2
CDR3nt: TGTGCCAGCAGTGAAGGGGCTAGGGTGTACAATGAGCAGTTCTTC
CDR3aa: CASSEGARVYNEQFF

j_gene: TRBJ2-3
d_gene: NA
abundance: NA
v_gene: TRBV5-1
CDR3nt: TGCGCCAGCAGCTTGGGTACTAGAAGCACAGATACGCAGTATTTT
CDR3aa: CASSLGTRSTDTQYF

j_gene: TRBJ1-6
d_gene: TRBD1
abundance: NA
v_gene: TRBV19
CDR3nt: TGTGCCAGTAGTGTACAGGGGACTACCTATAATTCACCCCTCCACTTT
CDR3aa: CASSVQGTTYNSPLHF

j_gene: TRBJ1-5
d_gene: NA
abundance: many
v_gene: TRBV28
CDR3nt: TGTGCCAGCAGGGACAGCAATCAGCCCCAGCATTTT
CDR3aa: CASRDSNQPQHF

j_gene: TRBJ1-6
d_gene: NA
abundance: few
v_gene: TRBV7-6
CDR3nt: TGTGCCAGCAGCTTAGACTGGACCCAGGGGTCACCCCTCCACTTT
CDR3aa: CASSLDWTQGSPLHF

j_gene: TRBJ2-3
d_gene: NA
abundance: many
v_gene: TRBV7-2
CDR3nt: TGTGCCAGCAGCTTAACAGATACGCAGTATTTT
CDR3aa: CASSLTDTQYF

j_gene: TRBJ2-7
d_gene: NA
abundance: NA
v_gene: TRBV5-1
CDR3nt: TGCGCCAGCAGCTTGGCGGTCCAGGTCGACCACGAGCAGTACTTC
CDR3aa: CASSLAVQVDHEQYF

j_gene: TRBJ1-1
d_gene: NA
abundance: many
v_gene: TRBV6-5
CDR3nt: TGTGCCAGCAGTTACCTACAGGGAAACACTGAAGCTTTCTTT
CDR3aa: CASSYLQGNTEAFF

j_gene: TRBJ2-2
d_gene: NA
abundance: NA
v_gene: TRBV7-3
CDR3nt: TGTGCCAGCAGCCCTGGACAGCTGAACACCGGGGAGCTGTTTTTT
CDR3aa: CASSPGQLNTGELFF

j_gene: TRBJ2-3
d_gene: TRBD2
abundance: NA
v_gene: TRBV5-4
CDR3nt: TGTGCCAGCAGCTTGGGACTAGCGCACACAGATACGCAGTATTTT
CDR3aa: CASSLGLAHTDTQYF

j_gene: TRBJ1-2
d_gene: NA
abundance: NA
v_gene: TRBV18
CDR3nt: TGTGCCAGCTCACCGAGGGGGGAAAAACTCTATGGCTACACCTTC
CDR3aa: CASSPRGEKLYGYTF

j_gene: TRBJ1-2
d_gene: NA
abundance: NA
v_gene: TRBV19
CDR3nt: TGTGCCAGTAGTATATCCGCAGCAGGGCTAAACTATGGCTACACCTTC
CDR3aa: CASSISAAGLNYGYTF

j_gene: TRBJ2-5
d_gene: NA
abundance: few
v_gene: TRBV5-4
CDR3nt: TGTGCCAGCAGCCTGGGTTTGGGTAGGGAAGAGACCCAGTACTTC
CDR3aa: CASSLGLGREETQYF

j_gene: TRBJ1-2
d_gene: NA
abundance: NA
v_gene: TRBV7-6
CDR3nt: TGTGCCAGCAGCTTATTAGGAGCGTTGGACTATGGCTACACCTTC
CDR3aa: CASSLLGALDYGYTF

j_gene: TRBJ2-1
d_gene: NA
abundance: NA
v_gene: TRBV30
CDR3nt: TGTGCCTGGAGTATCGAGCGGGCGAACAATGAGCAGTTCTTC
CDR3aa: CAWSIERANNEQFF

j_gene: TRBJ2-5
d_gene: NA
abundance: NA
v_gene: TRBV7-7
CDR3nt: TGTGCCAGCAGCTACCAAGGACTGGCACAAGAGACCCAGTACTTC
CDR3aa: CASSYQGLAQETQYF

j_gene: TRBJ1-3
d_gene: NA
abundance: NA
v_gene: TRBV6-5
CDR3nt: TGTGCCAGCAGGATGGGAAACACCATATATTTT
CDR3aa: CASRMGNTIYF

j_gene: TRBJ2-3
d_gene: TRBD1
abundance: NA
v_gene: TRBV18
CDR3nt: TGTGCCAGCTCACACCCGGGACAGGGGGCAGATACGCAGTATTTT
CDR3aa: CASSHPGQGADTQYF

j_gene: TRBJ1-5
d_gene: NA
abundance: NA
v_gene: TRBV5-4
CDR3nt: TGTGCCAGCAGCTTGGAAGGGGGCAATCAGCCCCAGCATTTT
CDR3aa: CASSLEGGNQPQHF

j_gene: TRBJ2-2
d_gene: TRBD2
abundance: few
v_gene: TRBV7-9
CDR3nt: TGTGCCAGCAGCCATTCGACTAGCGGGTCGTTTTCTAACACCGGGGAGCTGTTTTTT
CDR3aa: CASSHSTSGSFSNTGELFF

j_gene: TRBJ2-3
d_gene: NA
abundance: few
v_gene: TRBV19
CDR3nt: TGTGCCAGTTCACAGGGCTGGGATACGCAGTATTTT
CDR3aa: CASSQGWDTQYF

j_gene: TRBJ1-6
d_gene: NA
abundance: few
v_gene: TRBV9
CDR3nt: TGTGCCAGCAGCGAGGGCCCTGGGGGGGCTAATAATTCACCCCTCCACTTT
CDR3aa: CASSEGPGGANNSPLHF

j_gene: TRBJ2-2
d_gene: TRBD2
abundance: NA
v_gene: TRBV4-1
CDR3nt: TGCGCCAGCAGCCAAGTGGCGGGGGGCGCGAACACCGGGGAGCTGTTTTTT
CDR3aa: CASSQVAGGANTGELFF

j_gene: TRBJ2-3
d_gene: TRBD2
abundance: few
v_gene: TRBV7-2
CDR3nt: TGTGCCAGCAGCTATCTTAGATCTAGCGGGTCCGCACGGGATACGCAGTATTTT
CDR3aa: CASSYLRSSGSARDTQYF

j_gene: TRBJ2-7
d_gene: TRBD1
abundance: NA
v_gene: TRBV6-1
CDR3nt: TGTGCCATCAGTCGGGGACAGGGATCCTACGAGCAGTACTTC
CDR3aa: CAISRGQGSYEQYF

j_gene: TRBJ1-1
d_gene: NA
abundance: few
v_gene: TRBV19
CDR3nt: TGTGCCAGTAGCCCAGGGTTACCGAACACTGAAGCTTTCTTT
CDR3aa: CASSPGLPNTEAFF

j_gene: TRBJ1-1
d_gene: NA
abundance: few
v_gene: TRBV18
CDR3nt: TGTGCCAGCTCACCGGATATGAACACTGAAGCTTTCTTT
CDR3aa: CASSPDMNTEAFF

j_gene: TRBJ2-5
d_gene: NA
abundance: NA
v_gene: TRBV5-1
CDR3nt: TGCGCCAGCAGCTTGGCCAAGTACCAAGAGACCCAGTACTTC
CDR3aa: CASSLAKYQETQYF

j_gene: TRBJ1-4
d_gene: NA
abundance: few
v_gene: TRBV5-4
CDR3nt: TGTGCCAGCAGCCCGACGGGTGGGAGTGAAAAACTGTTTTTT
CDR3aa: CASSPTGGSEKLFF

j_gene: TRBJ1-2
d_gene: TRBD1
abundance: many
v_gene: TRBV10-3
CDR3nt: TGTGCCATCAGTGAACCGGGACAGGCCTATGGCTACACCTTC
CDR3aa: CAISEPGQAYGYTF

j_gene: TRBJ2-7
d_gene: NA
abundance: few
v_gene: TRBV20-1
CDR3nt: TGCAGTGCTAGCCTCCTCTGGGAGCAGTACTTC
CDR3aa: CSASLLWEQYF

j_gene: TRBJ2-1
d_gene: NA
abundance: few
v_gene: TRBV9
CDR3nt: TGTGCCAGCAGCGTAGTAGGATCTTGGGACGGGACCTACAATGAGCAGTTCTTC
CDR3aa: CASSVVGSWDGTYNEQFF

j_gene: TRBJ1-3
d_gene: NA
abundance: NA
v_gene: TRBV9
CDR3nt: TGTGCCAGCAGCGTGGCCGGGGATTGGAGATTTGCTGGAAACACCATATATTTT
CDR3aa: CASSVAGDWRFAGNTIYF

j_gene: TRBJ1-1
d_gene: NA
abundance: NA
v_gene: TRBV30
CDR3nt: TGTGCCTGGAGGGGAGGTGGGGCTGGGAACACTGAAGCTTTCTTT
CDR3aa: CAWRGGGAGNTEAFF

j_gene: TRBJ1-1
d_gene: NA
abundance: many
v_gene: TRBV5-1
CDR3nt: TGCGCCAGCCATAAGAGTCCGGGGATGAACACTGAAGCTTTCTTT
CDR3aa: CASHKSPGMNTEAFF

j_gene: TRBJ2-1
d_gene: TRBD2
abundance: few
v_gene: TRBV7-2
CDR3nt: TGTGCCAGCAGCTTAGCGGGTAGCGGGGGGCAGAGCTCCTACAATGAGCAGTTCTTC
CDR3aa: CASSLAGSGGQSSYNEQFF

j_gene: TRBJ2-7
d_gene: NA
abundance: NA
v_gene: TRBV5-4
CDR3nt: TGTGCCAGCAGCTCTAGGGGTTTGAGCTCCTACGAGCAGTACTTC
CDR3aa: CASSSRGLSSYEQYF

j_gene: TRBJ2-3
d_gene: NA
abundance: NA
v_gene: TRBV7-3
CDR3nt: TGTGCCAGCAGCTTAGGACCGACGAGGCCAGATACGCAGTATTTT
CDR3aa: CASSLGPTRPDTQYF

j_gene: TRBJ2-1
d_gene: NA
abundance: many
v_gene: TRBV19
CDR3nt: TGTGCCAGTAGTTGGAAGGGACTGCCTCTAAATGAGCAGTTCTTC
CDR3aa: CASSWKGLPLNEQFF

j_gene: TRBJ1-6
d_gene: NA
abundance: NA
v_gene: TRBV10-2
CDR3nt: TGCGCCAGCTTGGACTCCTATAATTCACCCCTCCACTTT
CDR3aa: CASLDSYNSPLHF

j_gene: TRBJ1-2
d_gene: NA
abundance: few
v_gene: TRBV4-2
CDR3nt: TGTGCCAGCAGCTCCCGTCGTGGCTACACCTTC
CDR3aa: CASSSRRGYTF

j_gene: TRBJ2-2
d_gene: NA
abundance: NA
v_gene: TRBV5-1
CDR3nt: TGCGCCAGCAGCTTGCAGAAAAACACCGGGGAGCTGTTTTTT
CDR3aa: CASSLQKNTGELFF

j_gene: TRBJ2-5
d_gene: TRBD2
abundance: NA
v_gene: TRBV30
CDR3nt: TGTGCCTGGAGTGCGGGACTAGCCGGGGAGACCCAGTACTTC
CDR3aa: CAWSAGLAGETQYF

j_gene: TRBJ2-5
d_gene: NA
abundance: NA
v_gene: TRBV7-8
CDR3nt: TGTGCCAGCAGCTCCGGACTACCGTCTGAGACCCAGTACTTC
CDR3aa: CASSSGLPSETQYF

j_gene: TRBJ2-3
d_gene: TRBD1
abundance: NA
v_gene: TRBV29-1
CDR3nt: TGCAGCGTTTCTGGGACAGGGGGTAGCACAGATACGCAGTATTTT
CDR3aa: CSVSGTGGSTDTQYF

j_gene: TRBJ2-1
d_gene: NA
abundance: NA
v_gene: TRBV7-2
CDR3nt: TGTGCCAGCAGCCTTAATCGCTACAATGAGCAGTTCTTC
CDR3aa: CASSLNRYNEQFF

j_gene: TRBJ1-1
d_gene: NA
abundance: NA
v_gene: TRBV4-3
CDR3nt: TGCGCCAGCAGCCATGGGCGCAGTAACATGAACACTGAAGCTTTCTTT
CDR3aa: CASSHGRSNMNTEAFF

j_gene: TRBJ1-5
d_gene: TRBD1
abundance: few
v_gene: TRBV29-1
CDR3nt: TGCAGCGCCCAGGGACAGGGGGATCAGCCCCAGCATTTT
CDR3aa: CSAQGQGDQPQHF

j_gene: TRBJ2-1
d_gene: NA
abundance: few
v_gene: TRBV11-3
CDR3nt: TGTGCCAGCAGCACCGGACAGTCGGAAGCGTCAATCTTC
CDR3aa: CASSTGQSEASIF

j_gene: TRBJ1-2
d_gene: NA
abundance: few
v_gene: TRBV7-2
CDR3nt: TGTGCCACCGGACAGCTTATAAACTATGGCTACACCTTC
CDR3aa: CATGQLINYGYTF

j_gene: TRBJ1-2
d_gene: TRBD1
abundance: NA
v_gene: TRBV6-1
CDR3nt: TGTGCCAGCAGTGATCCCCGGGACAGGGGGCGCGACTATGGCTACACCTTC
CDR3aa: CASSDPRDRGRDYGYTF

j_gene: TRBJ1-4
d_gene: NA
abundance: NA
v_gene: TRBV13
CDR3nt: TGTGCCAGCAGCCTCAGCGAGACAACGATTTATGAAAAACTGTTTTTT
CDR3aa: CASSLSETTIYEKLFF

j_gene: TRBJ2-5
d_gene: NA
abundance: NA
v_gene: TRBV5-4
CDR3nt: TGTGCCAGCAGCTTGTCGGAGACCCAGTACTTC
CDR3aa: CASSLSETQYF

j_gene: TRBJ2-3
d_gene: NA
abundance: NA
v_gene: TRBV30
CDR3nt: TGTGCCTGGGGACTGGCAGATACGCAGTATTTT
CDR3aa: CAWGLADTQYF

j_gene: TRBJ2-1
d_gene: TRBD2
abundance: few
v_gene: TRBV4-1
CDR3nt: TGCGCCAGCAGCCGCGAGACTAGCGGGGGTTACAATGAGCAGTTCTTC
CDR3aa: CASSRETSGGYNEQFF